This entry describes one T cell receptor (beta chain). Here immunoSEQ multiplex PCR was the method, and the copy in TCRdb shows in-frame clones only, minus some. The sample yields 200,000 to 250,000 clones, 84% seen once. This entry is derived from a study of blood T cell repertoires in COVID-19. About the research overall: Researchers got acute and convalescent COVID-19 samples from the United States, Italy and Spain. PBMCs, B-cell-depleted T cells, or T cells were the source of the cDNA or gDNA that made up the material.

This receptor was identified in a man aged 45-65 years with active or convalescent COVID-19. Sequences were obtained from peripheral blood.

CDR3 coding DNA: TGTGCCAGCAACGACAGGGGGTATGAAAAACTGTTTTTT. It yields the protein CASNDRGYEKLFF. V and J are TRBV6-5 and TRBJ1-4, with 9 bases matching TRBD1. The CDR3 totals 13 residues. Germline CDR1 reads MNHEY; CDR2 reads SVGAGI. Trimming cost V 7 bases and J 6 bases; bases outside gene matches: 3.